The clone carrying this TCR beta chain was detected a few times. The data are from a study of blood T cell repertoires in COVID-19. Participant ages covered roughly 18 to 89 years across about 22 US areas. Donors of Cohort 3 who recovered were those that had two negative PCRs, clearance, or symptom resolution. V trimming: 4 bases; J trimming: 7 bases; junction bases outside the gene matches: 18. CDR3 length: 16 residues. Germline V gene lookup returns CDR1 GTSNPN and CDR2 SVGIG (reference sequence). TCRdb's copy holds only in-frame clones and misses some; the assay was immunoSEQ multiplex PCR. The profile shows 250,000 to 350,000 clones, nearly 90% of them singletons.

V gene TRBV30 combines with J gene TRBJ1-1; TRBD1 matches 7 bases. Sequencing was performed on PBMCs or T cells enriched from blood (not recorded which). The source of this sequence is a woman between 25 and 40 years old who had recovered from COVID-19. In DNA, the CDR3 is TGTGCCTGGACCCCTCCCGACAGGGCGGCATCGGGTGAAGCTTTCTTT. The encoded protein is CAWTPPDRAASGEAFF. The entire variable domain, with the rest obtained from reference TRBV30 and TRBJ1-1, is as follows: SQTIHQWPATLVQPVGSPLSLECTVEGTSNPNLYWYRQAAGRGLQLLFYSVGIGQISSEVPQNLSASRPQDRQFILSSKKLLLSDSGFYLCAWTPPDRAASGEAFFGQGTRLTVV.